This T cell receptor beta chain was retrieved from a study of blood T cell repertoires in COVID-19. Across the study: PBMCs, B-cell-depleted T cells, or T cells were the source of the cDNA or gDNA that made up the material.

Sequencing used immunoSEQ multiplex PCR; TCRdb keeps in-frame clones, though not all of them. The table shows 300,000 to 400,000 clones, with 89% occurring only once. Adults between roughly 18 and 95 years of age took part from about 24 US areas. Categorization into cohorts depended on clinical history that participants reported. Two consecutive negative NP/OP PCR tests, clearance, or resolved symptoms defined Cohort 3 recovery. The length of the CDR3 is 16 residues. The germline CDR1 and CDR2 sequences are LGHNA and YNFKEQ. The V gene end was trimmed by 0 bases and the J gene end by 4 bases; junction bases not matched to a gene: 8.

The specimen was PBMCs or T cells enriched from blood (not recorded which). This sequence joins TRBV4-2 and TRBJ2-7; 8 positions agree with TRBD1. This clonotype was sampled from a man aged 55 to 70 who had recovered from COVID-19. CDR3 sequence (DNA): TGTGCCAGCAGCCAAGAACCTGTACAGGGGGTGTACGAGCAGTACTTC. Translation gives CASSQEPVQGVYEQYF.